This is a list of T cell receptor beta chains from one sample in a study of Ad26.COV2.S vaccination and SARS-CoV-2 variants. The repertoire was sequenced with immunoSEQ multiplex PCR; TCRdb's copy has only in-frame clones and lacks some. The table records about 680,000 clones, about 90% of them present only once. Sequences were derived from peripheral blood, sampled in a trial of Ad26.COV2.S vaccine versus placebo. The receptors shown here come from a person between 18 and 65 years old who received the Ad26.COV2.S COVID-19 vaccine or a placebo. Each CDR3 is given with its conserved first and last residue. The D gene is left open where the match is weak. Clone size, where shown, is once, few, many, or a class for clones that have expanded.

size: .
D: .
V: TRBV7-2
J: TRBJ1-2
DNA: TGTGCCAGCAGCTTACCCGCGGGGGGCGGCTACACCTTC
CDR3: CASSLPAGGGYTF

size: .
D: .
V: TRBV7-2
J: TRBJ2-2
DNA: TGTGCCAGCAGCGGCAGGAGGAACACCGGGGAGCTGTTTTTT
CDR3: CASSGRRNTGELFF

size: .
D: TRBD1
V: TRBV25-1
J: TRBJ1-2
DNA: TGTGCCAGCAGGGGAACAGGGGGCCGGGGAGGCTACACCTTC
CDR3: CASRGTGGRGGYTF

size: .
D: TRBD2
V: TRBV4-2
J: TRBJ2-3
DNA: TGTGCCAGCAGTCCACAGCGGGGGTACACAGATACGCAGTATTTT
CDR3: CASSPQRGYTDTQYF

size: .
D: .
V: TRBV15
J: TRBJ2-3
DNA: TGTGCCACCAGCACCCCGGGACCTAGCACAGATACGCAGTATTTT
CDR3: CATSTPGPSTDTQYF

size: .
D: .
V: TRBV9
J: TRBJ2-7
DNA: TGTGCCAGCAGCGTAGGCGACAGCTACGAGCAGTACTTC
CDR3: CASSVGDSYEQYF

size: once
D: TRBD1
V: TRBV11-2
J: TRBJ2-5
DNA: TGTGCCAGCAGCCTAGGCGGGACAGGGGGAGAGACCCAGTACTTC
CDR3: CASSLGGTGGETQYF

size: .
D: .
V: TRBV6-1
J: TRBJ1-6
DNA: TGTGCCAGCAGTGAAGTTGGACGATATTCACCCCTCCACTTT
CDR3: CASSEVGRYSPLHF

size: .
D: .
V: TRBV20-1
J: TRBJ1-1
DNA: TGCAGTGCCGCCGAACAGGGCAGAGCTTTCTTT
CDR3: CSAAEQGRAFF

size: .
D: .
V: TRBV14
J: TRBJ2-7
DNA: TGTGCCAGCAGCCAAGATAGAGGGTCAGCCTACGAGCAGTACTTC
CDR3: CASSQDRGSAYEQYF

size: .
D: .
V: TRBV18
J: TRBJ2-6
DNA: TGTGCCAGCTCTAGTACTGGGGCCAACGTCCTGACTTTC
CDR3: CASSSTGANVLTF

size: .
D: .
V: TRBV19
J: TRBJ1-5
DNA: TGTGCCAGTAGCTTAAACCAGGATCAGCCCCAGCATTTT
CDR3: CASSLNQDQPQHF

size: once
D: .
V: TRBV18
J: TRBJ2-1
DNA: TGTGCCAGCTCAGGGGGACTCAACAATGAGCAGTTCTTC
CDR3: CASSGGLNNEQFF

size: .
D: .
V: TRBV7-2
J: TRBJ1-3
DNA: TGTGCCAGCAGCCCCCACGACCCCGGCTCTGGAAACACCATATATTTT
CDR3: CASSPHDPGSGNTIYF

size: .
D: .
V: TRBV7-2
J: TRBJ2-5
DNA: TGTGCCAGCAGCTTGGGACGGGCGGGGTCGGAGACCCAGTACTTC
CDR3: CASSLGRAGSETQYF

size: .
D: .
V: TRBV7-2
J: TRBJ2-5
DNA: TGTGCCAGCAGCCCCTACAGGAGCCCAGAGACCCAGTACTTC
CDR3: CASSPYRSPETQYF

size: .
D: .
V: TRBV19
J: TRBJ1-5
DNA: TGTGCCAGTAGTCAGACAGATTATAGCAATCAGCCCCAGCATTTT
CDR3: CASSQTDYSNQPQHF

size: .
D: .
V: TRBV6-5
J: TRBJ2-5
DNA: TGTGCCAGCAGAACCCGGGGGGCCCGGGAGACCCAGTACTTC
CDR3: CASRTRGARETQYF

size: .
D: .
V: TRBV6-5
J: TRBJ1-2
DNA: TGTGCCAGCAGTAACTTGGGACAACCAGCCGGCTACACCTTC
CDR3: CASSNLGQPAGYTF

size: .
D: TRBD1
V: TRBV6-2/TRBV6-3
J: TRBJ1-1
DNA: TGTGCCAGCAGCAGGGGGCGCGGGAACACTGAAGCTTTCTTT
CDR3: CASSRGRGNTEAFF